This T cell receptor (beta chain) was captured in a study of cytotoxic CD8 clonotypes in ibrutinib-treated CLL. Whole-study context: About 25 partial and 2 complete responses; at median around 71 months, approximately 14 remitted, roughly 12 progressed.

The method was immunoSEQ multiplex PCR; TCRdb's version includes in-frame clones alone and lacks a portion of them. The sample lists some 200,000 clones, 79% seen once, with about an eighth in the top ten. Germline CDR1 reads SGHAT; CDR2 reads FQNNGV. Trimming took off 5 bases at V and 11 bases at J, with 19 bases between the two ends. This CDR3 region has 13 residues. The sequenced sample was PBMCs, obtained after 12 months of ibrutinib treatment. The chain uses TRBV11-2 and TRBJ2-7; D is uncertain. This TCR came from a human donor with chronic lymphocytic leukemia. The CDR3 reads CASSPDQTLKEYF. DNA of the CDR3: TGTGCCAGCAGCCCCGATCAGACACTTAAGGAGTACTTC.